A selection of T cell receptor beta chains follows, all from one sample in a study of identical twins. TCRdb independently ran MiXCR on the 5' RACE reads; one entry per CDR3 protein. Among hundreds of thousands of distinct CDR3 sequences listed, approximately 18% were seen once. Another study also made use of these data, one on T cells expressing NK-cell markers.

The specimen sequenced was PBMCs. The receptors shown here come from a woman in her late teens or twenties in good health. Both conserved end residues are part of each CDR3. The D gene is left open where the match is weak. Clone size is given for some rows only: seen once, a few or many times, or a class if the clone is expanded.

TRBJ2-1 NA TRBV5-1 NA TGCGCCAGCTGGGGGACTCCTCTCTTCGATCAGAATGAGCAGTTCTTC CASWGTPLFDQNEQFF
TRBJ2-1 TRBD2 TRBV4-3 NA TGCGCCAGCAGCCATCCGGGACTAGCTAATGAGCAGTTCTTC CASSHPGLANEQFF
TRBJ2-2 TRBD1 TRBV6-5 few TGTGCCAGCAGTTACGCAGGGGGCGCGGGCACCGGGGAGCTGTTTTTT CASSYAGGAGTGELFF
TRBJ2-4 TRBD2 TRBV7-9 few TGTGCCAGCACGCTCGGGGGGACGGCCAAAAACATTCAGTACTTC CASTLGGTAKNIQYF
TRBJ2-7 NA TRBV7-2 NA TGTGCCAGCAGCTTAAACCCCTCCTCCTACGAGCAGTACTTC CASSLNPSSYEQYF
TRBJ1-2 TRBD1 TRBV6-6 NA TGTGCCAGCAGGGACAGGGATCATGGCTACACCTTC CASRDRDHGYTF
TRBJ2-7 NA TRBV20-1 few TGCAGTGCTGACAACAGGGATAAGAACCTGTACGAGCAGTACTTC CSADNRDKNLYEQYF
TRBJ1-5 TRBD1 TRBV15 few TGTGCCACCAGCAGAGATGGACAGACAGGGGGGGATCAGCCCCAGCATTTT CATSRDGQTGGDQPQHF
TRBJ1-5 TRBD1 TRBV3-1 NA TGTGCCAGCCAACAGGGGGAAGATCAGCCCCAGCATTTT CASQQGEDQPQHF
TRBJ2-3 NA TRBV20-1 NA TGCAGTGCCAATAGCGGAACTAGCACAGATACGCAGTATTTT CSANSGTSTDTQYF
TRBJ1-5 NA TRBV12-5 NA TGTGCTAGTGGTTTCACCACCGACAGTTATAGCAATCAGCCCCAGCATTTT CASGFTTDSYSNQPQHF
TRBJ1-2 NA TRBV7-8 NA TGTGCCAGCAGCTTAGGATCAGGGCGGGACTATGGCTACACCTTC CASSLGSGRDYGYTF
TRBJ2-7 TRBD2 TRBV7-2 few TGTGCCAGCAGCCACGGACTAGCGACTTACGAGCAGTACTTC CASSHGLATYEQYF
TRBJ2-1 NA TRBV24-1 NA TGTGCCACCAGTGACTCCAGGGCCCCCAATGAGCAGTTCTTC CATSDSRAPNEQFF
TRBJ2-7 NA TRBV9 NA TGTGCCAGCAGCGTAGGTCGGGGCCTCACCTACGAGCAGTACTTC CASSVGRGLTYEQYF
TRBJ1-2 TRBD1 TRBV12-5 NA TGTGCTAGTGGTTTGGTACAGGGGGTAATCAACACCTTC CASGLVQGVINTF
TRBJ2-3 NA TRBV7-2 few TGTGCCAGCAGCTTACTTCCCCGGGTGCAGAGGGAAGATACGCAGTATTTT CASSLLPRVQREDTQYF
TRBJ2-1 NA TRBV20-1 few TGCAGTGCTATACAGGGAAGCTACAATGAGCAGTTCTTC CSAIQGSYNEQFF
TRBJ2-1 TRBD2 TRBV7-6 NA TGTGCCAGCAGCTTAGGGTTAGCGGGAAAGGTTGGTGAGCAGTTCTTC CASSLGLAGKVGEQFF
TRBJ2-7 NA TRBV5-1 NA TGCGCCAGCAGCTTGGAGGTCCGGGACTGGCATGAATACGAGCAGTACTTC CASSLEVRDWHEYEQYF
TRBJ2-2 TRBD1 TRBV4-2 NA TGTGCCAGCAGCCAGGGGACAGGGGGCGGGTTGGACGGGGAGCTGTTTTTT CASSQGTGGGLDGELFF
TRBJ1-1 TRBD1 TRBV4-2 NA TGTGCCAGCAGCCAAATACAGGGGAGGGACACTGAAGCTTTCTTT CASSQIQGRDTEAFF
TRBJ1-2 TRBD1 TRBV6-1 few TGTGCCAGCAGTAAAGACAGGGCCCAAGCGAGAGGCTACACCTTC CASSKDRAQARGYTF
TRBJ2-1 NA TRBV20-1 few TGCAGTGCTAGGCATGAGCGTAGCTCCTACAATGAGCAGTTCTTC CSARHERSSYNEQFF
TRBJ1-1 NA TRBV7-2 NA TGTGCCAGCAGCTTCTGGGGGCCTAATTCCTCGTTCTTT CASSFWGPNSSFF
TRBJ1-1 TRBD1 TRBV27 few TGTGCCAGCAGCCCCAGGGACAGGAAAGCTTTCTTT CASSPRDRKAFF
TRBJ2-1 NA TRBV5-1 NA TGCGCCAGCAGCTTGCTGTACAACCGCAACAATGAGCAGTTCTTC CASSLLYNRNNEQFF